This note documents a single T cell receptor (beta chain) sequence. These data come from a study of cytomegalovirus exposure and HLA in healthy donors. The germline CDR1 and CDR2 sequences are SQVTM and ANQGSEA. The germline V and J ends were trimmed by 1 base and 8 bases, with 17 bases remaining between them. The length of the CDR3 is 14 residues. The method was immunoSEQ multiplex PCR; TCRdb's version includes in-frame clones alone and lacks a portion of them. The sample yields 200,000 or so clones, roughly 82% seen once. The clonotype originates from a woman in her 30s in good health and CMV-seropositive. The chain uses TRBV29-1 and TRBJ1-2, with TRBD1 as a possible D gene (5 bases). Sequenced: PBMCs. In DNA, the CDR3 is TGCAGCGTTGAAGGAGGTGTGGGGGGACGAGGCTACACCTTC. As protein: CSVEGGVGGRGYTF.